Presented here are 5 T cell receptor beta chains from one specimen sequenced in a study of blood T cell repertoires in COVID-19. Some clones are missing from TCRdb's copy, which holds only in-frame ones; the method was immunoSEQ multiplex PCR. The sample holds approximately 100,000 clones, 85% to 90% seen once. The source material was peripheral blood. The receptors were sampled from a woman older than 75 with active COVID-19.

The V and J genes are TRBV24-1 and TRBJ1-2, with D maybe TRBD1 (5 bases). V was trimmed by 5 bases and J by 3 bases, leaving 12 bases between them. The length of the CDR3 is 14 residues. CDR1 is KGHDR, CDR2 SFDVKD, per germline. CDR3 sequence (DNA): TGTGCCACCAGTGCAAATTGGGGGGACTATGGCTACACCTTC. Translated: CATSANWGDYGYTF.

The chain recombines TRBV5-4 with TRBJ2-5, with 7 bases identical to TRBD1. The V gene end was trimmed by 4 bases and the J gene end by 3 bases; junction bases not matched to a gene: 6. From germline, CDR1 is SGHNT and CDR2 YYREEE (reference sequence). This CDR3 has 14 amino acids. The CDR3 DNA is TGTGCCAGCAGCCCACAGGGGTGGGAAGAGACCCAGTACTTC. Its protein is CASSPQGWEETQYF.

J is TRBJ2-4 and V is TRBV5-1; D remains ambiguous. Trimming pared 1 base from V and 7 bases from J, leaving 21 bases between. CDR1 and CDR2 from the germline V gene are SGHRS and YFSETQ. This CDR3 contains 17 residues. The CDR3 region has the DNA TGCGCCAGCAGCTTGAGCCAGGCGATGAAGGCAAGGAACATTCAGTACTTC. This gives the protein CASSLSQAMKARNIQYF.

The chain carries TRBV7-3 and TRBJ2-5; 9 bases match TRBD2. CDR3 length: 16 residues. Germline V gives CDR1 SGHTA, CDR2 FQGTGA. V was clipped by 5 bases and J by 4 bases; unmatched bases: 11. The CDR3 region has the DNA TGTGCCAGCAGCCCCGGGACTAGCCGACTCTTAGAGACCCAGTACTTC. It specifies CASSPGTSRLLETQYF.

The chain has TRBV4-3 and TRBJ1-3; no reliable D call. Trimming left V 2 bases short and J 8 bases short, with 16 bases between. The CDR3 totals 15 residues. Looked up from germline, CDR1 is LGHNA and CDR2 is YSLEER. This CDR3 is CASSQLAGFADTIYF. DNA for the CDR3: TGCGCCAGCAGCCAATTGGCGGGCTTTGCGGACACCATATATTTT.